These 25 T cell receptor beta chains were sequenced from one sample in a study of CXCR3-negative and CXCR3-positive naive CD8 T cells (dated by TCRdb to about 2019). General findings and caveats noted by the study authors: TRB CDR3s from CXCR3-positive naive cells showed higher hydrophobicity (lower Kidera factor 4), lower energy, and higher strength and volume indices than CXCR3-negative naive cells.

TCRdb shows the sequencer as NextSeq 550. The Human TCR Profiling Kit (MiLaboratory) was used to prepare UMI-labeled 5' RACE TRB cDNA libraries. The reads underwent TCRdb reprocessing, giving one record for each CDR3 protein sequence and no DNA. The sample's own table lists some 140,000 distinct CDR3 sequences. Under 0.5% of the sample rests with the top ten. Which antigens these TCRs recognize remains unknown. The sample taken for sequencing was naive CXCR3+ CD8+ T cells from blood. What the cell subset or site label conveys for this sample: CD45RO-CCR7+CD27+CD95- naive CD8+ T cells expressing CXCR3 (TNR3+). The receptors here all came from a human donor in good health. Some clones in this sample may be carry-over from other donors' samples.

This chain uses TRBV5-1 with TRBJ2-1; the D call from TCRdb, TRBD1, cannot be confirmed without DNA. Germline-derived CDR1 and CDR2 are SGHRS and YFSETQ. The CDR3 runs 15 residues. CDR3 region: CASSLMGQSTNEQLF.

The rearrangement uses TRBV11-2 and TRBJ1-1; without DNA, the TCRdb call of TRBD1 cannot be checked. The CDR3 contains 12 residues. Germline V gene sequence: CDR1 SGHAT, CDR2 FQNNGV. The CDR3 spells CASGSGTGEAFF.

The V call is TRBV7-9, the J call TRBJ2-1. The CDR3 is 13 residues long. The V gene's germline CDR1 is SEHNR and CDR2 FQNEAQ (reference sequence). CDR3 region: CASRLQAHDEQFF.

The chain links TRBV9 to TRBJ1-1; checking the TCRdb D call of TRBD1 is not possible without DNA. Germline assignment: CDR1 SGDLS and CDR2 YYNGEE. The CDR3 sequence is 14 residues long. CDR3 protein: CASVGPGGDTEAFF.

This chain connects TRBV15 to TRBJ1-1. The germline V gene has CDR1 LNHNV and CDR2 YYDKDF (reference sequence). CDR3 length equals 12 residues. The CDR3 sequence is CATGKRNTEAFF.

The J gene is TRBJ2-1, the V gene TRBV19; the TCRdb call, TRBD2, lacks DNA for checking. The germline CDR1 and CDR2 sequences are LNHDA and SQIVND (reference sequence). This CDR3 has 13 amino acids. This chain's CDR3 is CASSSGGANEQFF.

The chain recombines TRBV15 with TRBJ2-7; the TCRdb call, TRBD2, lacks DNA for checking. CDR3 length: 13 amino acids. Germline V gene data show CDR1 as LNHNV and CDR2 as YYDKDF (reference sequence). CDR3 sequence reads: CATSDYNPYEQYF.

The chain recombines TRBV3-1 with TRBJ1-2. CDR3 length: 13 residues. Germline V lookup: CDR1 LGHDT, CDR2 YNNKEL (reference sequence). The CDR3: CASSHPGTYGYTF.

The CDR3 is CAISETYLAGGYNEQFF. The gene calls are TRBV10-3 and TRBJ2-1; TCRdb calls TRBD2, which cannot be checked without DNA. The CDR3 has 17 amino acids. CDR1 and CDR2 (germline): ENHRY, SYGVKD.

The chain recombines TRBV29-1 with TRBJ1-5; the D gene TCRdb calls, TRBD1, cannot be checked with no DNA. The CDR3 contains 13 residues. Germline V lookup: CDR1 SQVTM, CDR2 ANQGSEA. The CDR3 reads CSVDPGANQPQHF.

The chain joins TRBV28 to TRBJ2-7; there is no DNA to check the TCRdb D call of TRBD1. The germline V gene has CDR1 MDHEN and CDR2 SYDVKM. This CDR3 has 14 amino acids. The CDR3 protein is CASSLVGRGYEQYF.

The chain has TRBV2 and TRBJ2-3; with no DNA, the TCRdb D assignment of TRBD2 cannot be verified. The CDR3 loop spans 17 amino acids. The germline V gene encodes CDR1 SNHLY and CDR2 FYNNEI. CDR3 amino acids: CASSEWRSGLRTDTQYF.

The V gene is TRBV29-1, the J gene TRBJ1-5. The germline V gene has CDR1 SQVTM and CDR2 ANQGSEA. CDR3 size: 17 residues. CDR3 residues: CSVEVVAGGRGEETQYF.

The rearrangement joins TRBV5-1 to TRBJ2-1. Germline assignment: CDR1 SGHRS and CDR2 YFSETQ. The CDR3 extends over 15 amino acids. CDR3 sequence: CASSQQSTPYNEQFF.

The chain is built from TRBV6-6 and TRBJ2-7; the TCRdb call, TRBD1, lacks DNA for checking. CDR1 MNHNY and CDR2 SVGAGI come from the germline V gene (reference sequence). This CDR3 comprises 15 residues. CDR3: CASSYSSTGGREQYF.

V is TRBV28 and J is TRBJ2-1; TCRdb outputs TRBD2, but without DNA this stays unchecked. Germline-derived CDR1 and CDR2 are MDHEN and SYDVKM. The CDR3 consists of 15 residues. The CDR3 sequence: CASSSGLAGGDEQFF.

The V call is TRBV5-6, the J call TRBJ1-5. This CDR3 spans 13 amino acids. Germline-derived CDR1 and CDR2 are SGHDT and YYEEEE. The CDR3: CASSLAQNQPQHF. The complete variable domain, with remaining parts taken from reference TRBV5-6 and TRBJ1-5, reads DAGVTQSPTHLIKTRGQQVTLRCSPKSGHDTVSWYQQALGQGPQFIFQYYEEEERQRGNFPDRFSGHQFPNYSSELNVNALLLGDSALYLCASSLAQNQPQHFGDGTRLSIL.

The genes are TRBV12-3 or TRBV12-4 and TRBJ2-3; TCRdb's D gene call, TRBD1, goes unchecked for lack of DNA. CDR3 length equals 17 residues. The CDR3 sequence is CASSEGQSGFSTDTQYF.

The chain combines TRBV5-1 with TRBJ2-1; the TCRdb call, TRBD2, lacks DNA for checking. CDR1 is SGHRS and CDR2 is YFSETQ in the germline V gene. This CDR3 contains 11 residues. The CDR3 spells CASWEYNEQFF.

CDR3 protein: CSARDLGGGPYEQYF. The rearrangement links TRBV20-1 to TRBJ2-7; the TCRdb D gene call, TRBD1, has no DNA to confirm it. The germline V gene has CDR1 DFQATT and CDR2 SNEGSKA (reference sequence). The CDR3 runs 15 residues.

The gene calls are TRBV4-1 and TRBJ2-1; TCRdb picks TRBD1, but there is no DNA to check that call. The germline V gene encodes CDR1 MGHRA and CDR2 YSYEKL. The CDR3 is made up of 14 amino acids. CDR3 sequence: CASSLPTGGREQFF.

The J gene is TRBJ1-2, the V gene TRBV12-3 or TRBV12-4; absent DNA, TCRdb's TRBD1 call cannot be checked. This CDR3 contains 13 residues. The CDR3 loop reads CATQPPQNYGYTF.

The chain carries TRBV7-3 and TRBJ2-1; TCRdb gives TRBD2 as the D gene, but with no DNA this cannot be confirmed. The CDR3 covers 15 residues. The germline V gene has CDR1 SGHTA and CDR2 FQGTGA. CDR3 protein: CASSPLAGGPDEQFF.

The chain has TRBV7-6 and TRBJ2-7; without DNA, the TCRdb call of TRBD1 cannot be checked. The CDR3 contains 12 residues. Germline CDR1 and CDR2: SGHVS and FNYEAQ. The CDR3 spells CASSPAGTEQYF. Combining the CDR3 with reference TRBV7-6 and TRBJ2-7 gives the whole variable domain GAGVSQSPRYKVTKRGQDVALRCDPISGHVSLYWYRQALGQGPEFLTYFNYEAQQDKSGLPNDRFSAERPEGSISTLTIQRTEQRDSAMYRCASSPAGTEQYFGPGTRLTVT.

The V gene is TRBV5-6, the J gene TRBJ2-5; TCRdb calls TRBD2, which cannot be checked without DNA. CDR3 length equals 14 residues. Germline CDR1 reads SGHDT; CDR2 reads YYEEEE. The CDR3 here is CASSYTSVQETQYF.